The rows below give T cell receptor beta chains drawn from one sample of a study of T cell responses to AZD1222 COVID-19 vaccine. Clones were read by immunoSEQ multiplex PCR, and TCRdb kept only the in-frame ones, dropping some. The table shows 57,000 or so clones, with more than 70% occurring only once. Source: peripheral blood, taken on day 0 of MenACWY control vaccination. The receptors were gathered from an adult in good health. The CDR3 runs from the conserved cysteine through the conserved F or W. D genes are given only for firm matches. Size is omitted from some rows. Given values are once, few, many or a class for expanded clones.

clone size,V gene,D gene,J gene,CDR3 DNA,CDR3 protein
NA,TRBV19,TRBD2,TRBJ2-1,TGTGCCAGTAGTATAGATGCAGCGGGAGAACACAATGAGCAGTTCTTC,CASSIDAAGEHNEQFF
NA,TRBV9,NA,TRBJ2-2,TGTGCCAGCAGATGGGGTAACACCGGGGAGCTGTTTTTT,CASRWGNTGELFF
NA,TRBV28,NA,TRBJ2-1,TGTGCCAGCAGTTTCCTAGGACTTTACAATGAGCAGTTCTTC,CASSFLGLYNEQFF
NA,TRBV7-8,NA,TRBJ2-1,TGTGCCAGCAGCTTATTCCCGACAGGCAATGAGCAGTTCTTC,CASSLFPTGNEQFF
NA,TRBV6-1,NA,TRBJ2-5,TGTGCCAGCAGTGAAGCTCTCCGGCAAGAGACCCAGTACTTC,CASSEALRQETQYF
NA,TRBV6-2/TRBV6-3,NA,TRBJ1-1,TGTGCCAGCAGTTTCAGCAAGGCCTTCGGGGGTTTGGCTGAAGCTTTCTTT,CASSFSKAFGGLAEAFF
NA,TRBV5-4,TRBD2,TRBJ2-7,TGTGCCAGCAGAACCGCGGGAGGGCTGTCCAACGAGCAGTACTTC,CASRTAGGLSNEQYF
NA,TRBV3-1/TRBV3-2,NA,TRBJ1-1,TGTGCCAGCAGCCAACCGCCGTACGGGAACACTGAAGCTTTCTTT,CASSQPPYGNTEAFF
NA,TRBV4-1,TRBD1,TRBJ2-7,TGCGCCAGCAGCCAAGATCACCCGACAGGGAGTTACTACGAGCAGTACTTC,CASSQDHPTGSYYEQYF
NA,TRBV19,NA,TRBJ1-1,TGTGCCCTCGGGGAGGCCGGGGGGACTGAAGCTTTCTTT,CALGEAGGTEAFF
few,TRBV24-1,NA,TRBJ2-1,TGTGCCACCAGTGGCGTAACAAGGACCAATGAGCAGTTCTTC,CATSGVTRTNEQFF
NA,TRBV6-1,TRBD2,TRBJ2-4,TGTGCCAGCAGTGAGTTAGCGGGAGGCAAAAACATTCAGTACTTC,CASSELAGGKNIQYF
NA,TRBV15,NA,TRBJ2-1,TGTGCCACCAGCAGAGATCGGGCTATCTACAATGAGCAGTTCTTC,CATSRDRAIYNEQFF
NA,TRBV24-1,NA,TRBJ1-5,TGTGCCACCAGTGATCCGGGTTCCGGGGATCAGCCCCAGCATTTT,CATSDPGSGDQPQHF
NA,TRBV4-1,NA,TRBJ2-1,TGCGCCAGCAGCCAAGATCCCGATGAGCAGTTCTTC,CASSQDPDEQFF
NA,TRBV2,TRBD2,TRBJ2-5,TGTGCCAGCAGTAAAGCGGGGACTCTCGTTGGAGAGACCCAGTACTTC,CASSKAGTLVGETQYF
NA,TRBV2,TRBD1,TRBJ2-7,TGTGCCAGCACCTACAGGGGACCCTACGAGCAGTACTTC,CASTYRGPYEQYF
NA,TRBV12-3/TRBV12-4,TRBD1,TRBJ2-5,TGTGCCAGCAGTCAGGGGGCTATAGAGACCCAGTACTTC,CASSQGAIETQYF
NA,TRBV15,NA,TRBJ2-2,TGTGCCACCACCAAGTCAGGGTCCCACGCCGGGGAGCTGTTTTTT,CATTKSGSHAGELFF
NA,TRBV5-1,TRBD1,TRBJ2-3,TGCGCCAGCAGCAGGACAGGACCTAGCACAGATACGCAGTATTTT,CASSRTGPSTDTQYF
NA,TRBV7-9,TRBD2,TRBJ2-7,TGTGCCAGCAGCTCTCCTCTAGGGAGGGGTCAGGACGAGCAGTACTTC,CASSSPLGRGQDEQYF
few,TRBV30,TRBD1,TRBJ1-2,TGTGCCTGGAGTACAGGGGATTACAGGCCTAACTATGGCTACACCTTC,CAWSTGDYRPNYGYTF
once,TRBV29-1,NA,TRBJ1-1,TGCAGCGCTAGTAGGGACATGAGAACTGAAGCTTTCTTT,CSASRDMRTEAFF